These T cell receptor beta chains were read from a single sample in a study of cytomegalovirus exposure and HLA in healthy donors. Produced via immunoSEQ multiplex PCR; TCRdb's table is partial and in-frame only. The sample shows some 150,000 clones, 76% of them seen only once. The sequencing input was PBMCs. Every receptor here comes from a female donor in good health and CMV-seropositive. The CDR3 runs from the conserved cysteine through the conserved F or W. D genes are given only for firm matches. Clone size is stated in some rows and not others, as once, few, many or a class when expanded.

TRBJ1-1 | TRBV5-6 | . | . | CASSRMTGMNTEAFF | TGTGCCAGCAGCCGCATGACAGGCATGAACACTGAAGCTTTCTTT
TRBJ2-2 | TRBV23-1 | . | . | CASSTSVWNTGELFF | TGCGCCAGCAGTACCTCGGTGTGGAACACCGGGGAGCTGTTTTTT
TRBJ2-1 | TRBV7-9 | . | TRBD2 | CSSSTQRGEQFF | TGTTCCAGCAGCACCCAGCGGGGAGAGCAGTTCTTC
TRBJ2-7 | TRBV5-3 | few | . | CARSSPGHRNYEQYF | TGTGCCAGAAGCTCGCCGGGACACCGAAACTACGAGCAGTACTTC
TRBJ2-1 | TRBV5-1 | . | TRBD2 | CASSLAGGNNEQFF | TGCGCCAGCAGTCTAGCGGGAGGGAACAATGAGCAGTTCTTC
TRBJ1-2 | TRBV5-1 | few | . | CASSFGQKDYGYTF | TGCGCCAGCAGCTTTGGACAGAAAGACTATGGCTACACCTTC
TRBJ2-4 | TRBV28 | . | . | CASSPPPRAAFAVENIQYF | TGTGCCAGCAGTCCTCCCCCACGCGCCGCCTTTGCGGTTGAGAACATTCAGTACTTC
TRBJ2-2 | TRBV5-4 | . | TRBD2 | CASSRGLAGDGELFF | TGTGCCAGCAGCCGGGGACTAGCGGGAGACGGGGAGCTGTTTTTT
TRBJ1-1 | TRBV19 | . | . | CASSIVNSLNTEAFF | TGTGCCAGTAGTATAGTCAACAGCTTGAACACTGAAGCTTTCTTT
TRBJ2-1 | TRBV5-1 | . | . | CASSDGLGLYNEQFF | TGCGCCAGCAGCGATGGACTGGGATTATACAATGAGCAGTTCTTC
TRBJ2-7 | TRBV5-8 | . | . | CASSLEGATSYEQYF | TGTGCCAGCAGCTTGGAGGGAGCGACCTCCTACGAGCAGTACTTC
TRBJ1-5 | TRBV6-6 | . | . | CASTNRDNQPQHF | TGTGCCAGCACGAACAGGGACAATCAGCCCCAGCATTTT
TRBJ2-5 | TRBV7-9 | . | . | CASSLAGARQETQYF | TGTGCCAGCAGCTTAGCGGGGGCTAGACAAGAGACCCAGTACTTC
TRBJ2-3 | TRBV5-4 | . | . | CASSLAGSPDTQYF | TGTGCCAGCAGCTTGGCCGGGAGTCCAGATACGCAGTATTTT
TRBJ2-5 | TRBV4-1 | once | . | CASSQDRQVETQYF | TGCGCCAGCAGCCAAGATCGGCAGGTTGAGACCCAGTACTTC
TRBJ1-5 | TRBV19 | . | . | CASSILEVEQPQHF | TGTGCCAGTAGTATCCTCGAGGTGGAGCAGCCCCAGCATTTT
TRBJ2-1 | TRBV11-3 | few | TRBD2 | CASSLIASGIYNEQFF | TGTGCCAGCAGCTTAATAGCTAGCGGGATCTACAATGAGCAGTTCTTC